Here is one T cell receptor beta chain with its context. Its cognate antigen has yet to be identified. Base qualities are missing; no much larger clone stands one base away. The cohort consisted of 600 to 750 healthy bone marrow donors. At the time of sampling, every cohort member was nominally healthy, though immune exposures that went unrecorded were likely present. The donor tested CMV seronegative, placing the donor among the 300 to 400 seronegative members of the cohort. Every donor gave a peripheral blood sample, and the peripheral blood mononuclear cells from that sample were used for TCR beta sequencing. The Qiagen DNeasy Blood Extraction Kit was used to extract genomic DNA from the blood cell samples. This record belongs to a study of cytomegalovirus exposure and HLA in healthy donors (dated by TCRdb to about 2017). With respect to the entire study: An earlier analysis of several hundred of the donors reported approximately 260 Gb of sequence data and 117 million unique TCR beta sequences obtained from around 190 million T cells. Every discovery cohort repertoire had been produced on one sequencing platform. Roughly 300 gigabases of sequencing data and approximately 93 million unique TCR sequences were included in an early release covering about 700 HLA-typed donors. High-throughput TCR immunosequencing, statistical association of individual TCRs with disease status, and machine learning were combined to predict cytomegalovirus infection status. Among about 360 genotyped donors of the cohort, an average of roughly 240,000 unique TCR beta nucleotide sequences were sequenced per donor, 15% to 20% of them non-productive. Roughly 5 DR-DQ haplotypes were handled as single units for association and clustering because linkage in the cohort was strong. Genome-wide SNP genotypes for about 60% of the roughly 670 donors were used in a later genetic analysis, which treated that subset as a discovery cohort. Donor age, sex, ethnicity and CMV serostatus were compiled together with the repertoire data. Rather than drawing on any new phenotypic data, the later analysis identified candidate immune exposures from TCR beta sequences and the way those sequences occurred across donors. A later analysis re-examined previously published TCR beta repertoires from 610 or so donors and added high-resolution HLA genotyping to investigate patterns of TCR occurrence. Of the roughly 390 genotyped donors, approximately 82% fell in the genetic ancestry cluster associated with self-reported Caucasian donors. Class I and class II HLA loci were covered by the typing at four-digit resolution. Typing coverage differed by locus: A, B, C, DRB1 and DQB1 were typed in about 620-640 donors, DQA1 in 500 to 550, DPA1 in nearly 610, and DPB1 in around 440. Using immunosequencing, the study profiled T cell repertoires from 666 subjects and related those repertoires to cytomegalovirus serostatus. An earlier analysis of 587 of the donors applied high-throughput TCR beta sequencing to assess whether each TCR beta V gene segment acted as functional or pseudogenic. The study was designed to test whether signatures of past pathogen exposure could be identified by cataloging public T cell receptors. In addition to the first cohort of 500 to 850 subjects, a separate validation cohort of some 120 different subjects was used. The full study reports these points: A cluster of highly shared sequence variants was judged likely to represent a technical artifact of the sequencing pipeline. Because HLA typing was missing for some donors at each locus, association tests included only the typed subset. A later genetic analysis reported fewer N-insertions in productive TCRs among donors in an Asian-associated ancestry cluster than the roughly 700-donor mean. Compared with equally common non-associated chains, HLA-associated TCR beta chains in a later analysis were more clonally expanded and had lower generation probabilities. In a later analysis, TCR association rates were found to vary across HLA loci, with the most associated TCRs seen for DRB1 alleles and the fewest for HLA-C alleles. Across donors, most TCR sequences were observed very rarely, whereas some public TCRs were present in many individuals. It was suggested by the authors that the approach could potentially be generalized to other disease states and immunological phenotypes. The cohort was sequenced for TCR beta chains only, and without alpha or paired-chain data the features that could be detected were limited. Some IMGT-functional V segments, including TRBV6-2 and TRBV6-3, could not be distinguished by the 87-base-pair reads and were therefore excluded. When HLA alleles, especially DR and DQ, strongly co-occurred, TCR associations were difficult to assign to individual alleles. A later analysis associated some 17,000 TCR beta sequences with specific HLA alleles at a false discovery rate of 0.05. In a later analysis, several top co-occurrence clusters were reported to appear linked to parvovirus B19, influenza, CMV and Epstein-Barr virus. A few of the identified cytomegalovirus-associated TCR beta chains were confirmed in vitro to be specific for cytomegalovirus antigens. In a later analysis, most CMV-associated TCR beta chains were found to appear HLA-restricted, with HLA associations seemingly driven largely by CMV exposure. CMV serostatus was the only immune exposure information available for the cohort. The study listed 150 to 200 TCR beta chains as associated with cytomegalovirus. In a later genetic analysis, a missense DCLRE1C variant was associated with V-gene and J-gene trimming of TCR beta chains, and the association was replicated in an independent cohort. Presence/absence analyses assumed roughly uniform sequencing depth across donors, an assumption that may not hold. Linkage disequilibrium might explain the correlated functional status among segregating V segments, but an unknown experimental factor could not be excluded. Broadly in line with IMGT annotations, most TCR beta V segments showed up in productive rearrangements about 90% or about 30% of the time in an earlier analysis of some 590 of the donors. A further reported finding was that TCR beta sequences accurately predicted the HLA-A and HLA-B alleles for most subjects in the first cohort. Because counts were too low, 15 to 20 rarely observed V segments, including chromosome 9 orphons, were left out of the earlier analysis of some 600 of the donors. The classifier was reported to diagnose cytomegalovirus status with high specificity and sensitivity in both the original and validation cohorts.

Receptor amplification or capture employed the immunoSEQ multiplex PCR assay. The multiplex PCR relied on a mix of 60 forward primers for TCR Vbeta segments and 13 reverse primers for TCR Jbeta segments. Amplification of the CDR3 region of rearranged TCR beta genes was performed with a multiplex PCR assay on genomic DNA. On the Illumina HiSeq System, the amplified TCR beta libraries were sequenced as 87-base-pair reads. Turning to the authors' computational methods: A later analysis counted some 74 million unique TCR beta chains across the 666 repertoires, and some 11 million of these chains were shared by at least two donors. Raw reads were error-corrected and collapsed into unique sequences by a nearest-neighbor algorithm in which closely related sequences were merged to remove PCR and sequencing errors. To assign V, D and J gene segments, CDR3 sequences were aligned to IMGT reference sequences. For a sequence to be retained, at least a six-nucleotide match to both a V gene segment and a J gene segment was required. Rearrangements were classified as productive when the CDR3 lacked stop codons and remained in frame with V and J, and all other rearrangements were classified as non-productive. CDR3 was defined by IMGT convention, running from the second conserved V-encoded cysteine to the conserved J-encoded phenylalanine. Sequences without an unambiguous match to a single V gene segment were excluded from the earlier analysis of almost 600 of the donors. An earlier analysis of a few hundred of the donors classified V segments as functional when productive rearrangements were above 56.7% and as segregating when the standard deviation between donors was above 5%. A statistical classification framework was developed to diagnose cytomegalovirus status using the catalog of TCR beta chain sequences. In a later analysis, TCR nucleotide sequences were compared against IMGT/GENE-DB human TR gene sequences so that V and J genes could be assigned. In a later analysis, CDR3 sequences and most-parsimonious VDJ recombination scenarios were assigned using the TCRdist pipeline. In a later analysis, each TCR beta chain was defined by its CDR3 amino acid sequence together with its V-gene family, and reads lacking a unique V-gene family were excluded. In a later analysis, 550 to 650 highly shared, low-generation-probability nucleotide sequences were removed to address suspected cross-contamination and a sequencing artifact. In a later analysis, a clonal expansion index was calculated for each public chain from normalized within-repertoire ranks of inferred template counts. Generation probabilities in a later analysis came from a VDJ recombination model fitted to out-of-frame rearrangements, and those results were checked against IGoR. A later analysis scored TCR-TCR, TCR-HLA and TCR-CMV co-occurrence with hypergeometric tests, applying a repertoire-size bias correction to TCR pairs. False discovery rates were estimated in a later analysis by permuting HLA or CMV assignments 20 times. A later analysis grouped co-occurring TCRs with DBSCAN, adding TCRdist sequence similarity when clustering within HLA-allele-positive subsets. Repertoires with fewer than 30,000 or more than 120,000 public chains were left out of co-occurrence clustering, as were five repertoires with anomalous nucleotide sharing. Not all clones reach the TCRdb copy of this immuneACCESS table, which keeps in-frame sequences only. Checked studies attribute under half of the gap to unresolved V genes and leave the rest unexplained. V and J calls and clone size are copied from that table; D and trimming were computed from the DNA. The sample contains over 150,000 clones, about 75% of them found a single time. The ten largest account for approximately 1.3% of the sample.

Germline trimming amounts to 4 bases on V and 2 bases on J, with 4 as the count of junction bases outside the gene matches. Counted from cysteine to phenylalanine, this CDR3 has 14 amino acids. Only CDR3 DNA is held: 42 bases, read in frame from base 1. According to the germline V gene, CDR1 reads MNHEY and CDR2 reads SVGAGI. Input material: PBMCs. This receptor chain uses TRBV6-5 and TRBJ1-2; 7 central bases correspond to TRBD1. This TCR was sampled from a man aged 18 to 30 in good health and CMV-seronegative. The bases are TGTGCCAGCAGTTCAGACAGGGAAAACTATGGCTACACCTTC. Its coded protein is CASSSDRENYGYTF.